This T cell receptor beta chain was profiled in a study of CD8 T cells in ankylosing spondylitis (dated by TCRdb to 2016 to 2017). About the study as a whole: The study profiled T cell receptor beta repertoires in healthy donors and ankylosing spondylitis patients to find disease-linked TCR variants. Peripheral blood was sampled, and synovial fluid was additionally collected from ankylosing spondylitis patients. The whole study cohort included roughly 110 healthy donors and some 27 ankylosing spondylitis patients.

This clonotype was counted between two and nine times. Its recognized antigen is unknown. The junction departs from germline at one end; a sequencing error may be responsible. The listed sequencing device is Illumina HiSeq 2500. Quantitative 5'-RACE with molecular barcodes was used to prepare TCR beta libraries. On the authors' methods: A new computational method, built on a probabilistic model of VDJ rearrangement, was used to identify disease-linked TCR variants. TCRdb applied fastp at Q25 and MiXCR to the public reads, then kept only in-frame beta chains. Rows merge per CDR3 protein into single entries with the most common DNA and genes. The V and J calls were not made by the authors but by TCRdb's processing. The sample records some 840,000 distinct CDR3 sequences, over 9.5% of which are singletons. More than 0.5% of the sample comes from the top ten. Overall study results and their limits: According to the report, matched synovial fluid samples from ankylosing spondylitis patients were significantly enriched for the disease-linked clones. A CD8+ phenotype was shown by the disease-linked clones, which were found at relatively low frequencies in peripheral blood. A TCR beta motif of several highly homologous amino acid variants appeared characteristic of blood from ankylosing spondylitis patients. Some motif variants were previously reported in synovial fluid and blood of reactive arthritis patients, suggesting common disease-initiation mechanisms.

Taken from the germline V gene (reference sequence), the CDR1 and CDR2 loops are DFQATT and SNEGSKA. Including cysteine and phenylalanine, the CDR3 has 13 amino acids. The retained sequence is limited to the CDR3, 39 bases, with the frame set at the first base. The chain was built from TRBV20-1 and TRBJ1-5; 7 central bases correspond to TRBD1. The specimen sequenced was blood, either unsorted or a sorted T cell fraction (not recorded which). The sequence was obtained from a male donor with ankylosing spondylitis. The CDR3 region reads CSAKTGSSQPQHF. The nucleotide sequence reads TGCAGTGCCAAGACAGGGAGCAGTCAGCCCCAGCATTTT.